Below, one T cell receptor (beta chain) is given with its context. No antigen is known for it. In generating TCR beta cDNA, 5'RACE template switching with UMIs was used. TCRdb re-called the 5' RACE reads, yielding one record per CDR3 amino acid sequence without DNA. The sample holds a few hundred thousand distinct CDR3 sequences. These data belong to a study of T cells expressing NK-cell markers. Study observations and caveats: In more than 5 donors, dominant CD3+CD56+NKG2C+ clonotypes ranked among the top 10 CD8+ clonotypes.

The CDR3 is made up of 20 amino acids. Germline loops: CDR1 MGHRA, CDR2 YSYEKL. J is TRBJ2-4 and V is TRBV4-1; TCRdb's D gene call, TRBD1, goes unchecked for lack of DNA. Sequencing was carried out using blood T cells: a sorted CD56 or NKG2C T cell subset, CD4+ or CD8+ T cells, or bulk PBMC T cells (not recorded which). The origin of this receptor is a man aged 18-70 years in good health. The CDR3 loop is CASSQDFLFRTLGTKNIQYF.